This is a list of T cell receptor beta chains from one sample in a study of CD8 T cells in Susac syndrome. TCRdb passed the immunoSEQ multiplex PCR reads through MiXCR, listing each CDR3 protein once. The data show 150,000 to 200,000 distinct CDR3 sequences, approximately 94% seen once. The specimen was CD4+ T cells from PBMCs. Receptors originate from a human donor with multiple sclerosis. Both conserved end residues are part of each CDR3. D genes are given only for firm matches. Clone size is stated in some rows and not others, as once, few, many or a class when expanded.

j_gene | v_gene | abundance | d_gene | CDR3aa | CDR3nt
TRBJ1-1 | TRBV12-3/TRBV12-4 | NA | NA | CASKIGLNTEAFF | TGTGCCAGCAAGATAGGCCTGAACACTGAAGCTTTCTTT
TRBJ2-3 | TRBV13 | NA | NA | CASSLGRRRDTQYF | TGTGCCAGCAGCTTAGGCCGCAGGAGAGATACGCAGTATTTT
TRBJ1-3 | TRBV28 | NA | NA | CASSFGTYSGNTIYF | TGTGCCAGCAGTTTTGGGACCTACTCTGGAAACACCATATATTTT
TRBJ1-2 | TRBV20-1 | NA | TRBD1 | CSALSGGQGAWGYTF | TGCAGTGCTCTTTCCGGGGGACAGGGGGCTTGGGGCTACACCTTC
TRBJ1-1 | TRBV11-2 | NA | NA | CASSLVMNTEAFF | TGTGCCAGCAGCTTAGTTATGAACACTGAAGCTTTCTTT
TRBJ1-6 | TRBV9 | NA | NA | CASSADYRVADSPLHF | TGTGCCAGCAGCGCCGATTACAGGGTTGCGGATTCACCCCTCCACTTT
TRBJ2-7 | TRBV3-1 | NA | NA | CASSRRGYEQYF | TGTGCCAGCAGCCGCAGGGGCTACGAGCAGTACTTC
TRBJ1-4 | TRBV25-1 | NA | TRBD1 | CASSAKGDRAPSEKLFF | TGTGCCAGCAGTGCCAAGGGGGACAGGGCACCGAGTGAAAAACTGTTTTTT
TRBJ1-1 | TRBV30 | once | NA | CAWSVGGGTEAFF | TGTGCCTGGAGTGTAGGAGGGGGCACTGAAGCTTTCTTT
TRBJ2-2 | TRBV3-1 | NA | NA | CASSQGLSPAGELFF | TGTGCCAGCAGCCAAGGCCTTAGCCCTGCCGGGGAGCTGTTTTTT
TRBJ1-1 | TRBV11-2 | once | NA | CASRSGTSRPQAFF | TGTGCCAGCAGGAGCGGGACCAGCCGACCCCAAGCTTTCTTT
TRBJ1-2 | TRBV30 | NA | NA | CAWSVVDGGGGYTF | TGTGCCTGGAGTGTGGTCGACGGAGGGGGTGGCTACACCTTC
TRBJ2-7 | TRBV12-5 | NA | NA | CASGLGQGSYEQYF | TGTGCTAGTGGTTTGGGGCAGGGTTCCTACGAGCAGTACTTC
TRBJ1-2 | TRBV20-1 | NA | NA | CSAKGIYGYTF | TGCAGTGCTAAGGGGATCTATGGCTACACCTTC
TRBJ2-7 | TRBV24-1 | NA | NA | CATSTRGSYEQYF | TGTGCCACCTCGACACGGGGTTCTTACGAGCAGTACTTC
TRBJ2-3 | TRBV12-3/TRBV12-4 | NA | TRBD2 | CASSLAGSGTDTQYF | TGTGCCAGCAGCTTAGCGGGGAGTGGCACAGATACGCAGTATTTT
TRBJ1-1 | TRBV7-9 | NA | NA | CASSSFGGAEAFF | TGTGCCAGCAGCTCCTTTGGAGGGGCTGAAGCTTTCTTT
TRBJ1-5 | TRBV6-2/TRBV6-3 | NA | NA | CASSLLGFNQPQHF | TGTGCCAGCAGCCTCCTTGGATTTAATCAGCCCCAGCATTTT
TRBJ2-5 | TRBV6-6 | NA | NA | CASILGQTQYF | TGTGCCAGCATCCTTGGGCAGACCCAGTACTTC
TRBJ2-3 | TRBV25-1 | NA | NA | CASSYGVTDTQYF | TGTGCCAGCAGTTACGGGGTCACAGATACGCAGTATTTT
TRBJ2-5 | TRBV12-3/TRBV12-4 | NA | NA | CASSRDGQGQETQYF | TGTGCCAGCAGTCGGGACGGACAAGGCCAAGAGACCCAGTACTTC
TRBJ1-2 | TRBV20-1 | NA | NA | CSAPRPQGEGFGYTF | TGCAGTGCTCCACGGCCACAGGGTGAAGGGTTTGGCTACACCTTC
TRBJ2-3 | TRBV4-2 | few | NA | CASSQDRATDTQYF | TGTGCCAGCAGCCAAGACAGAGCTACAGATACGCAGTATTTT
TRBJ2-2 | TRBV29-1 | once | NA | CSVEKGTNTGELFF | TGCAGCGTTGAGAAGGGCACGAACACCGGGGAGCTGTTTTTT
TRBJ1-4 | TRBV6-5 | once | TRBD1 | CASSTGAESEKLFF | TGTGCCAGCAGTACAGGGGCGGAGAGTGAAAAACTGTTTTTT
TRBJ2-1 | TRBV20-1 | NA | NA | CSASFGRGTYNEQFF | TGCAGTGCTAGTTTTGGGCGGGGAACGTACAATGAGCAGTTCTTC
TRBJ2-7 | TRBV2 | NA | NA | CASSEVEGVEQYF | TGTGCCAGCAGTGAGGTAGAGGGGGTCGAGCAGTACTTC
TRBJ1-1 | TRBV12-3/TRBV12-4 | NA | NA | CASSPPASTEAFF | TGTGCCAGCAGCCCCCCGGCGAGCACTGAAGCTTTCTTT
TRBJ2-5 | TRBV18 | NA | NA | CASSPDQAQETQYF | TGTGCCAGCTCACCGGACCAAGCACAAGAGACCCAGTACTTC
TRBJ2-2 | TRBV27 | NA | TRBD2 | CASSLTSGGGGELFF | TGTGCCAGCAGTTTAACTAGCGGGGGAGGCGGGGAGCTGTTTTTT
TRBJ2-1 | TRBV5-1 | once | TRBD2 | CASSLILASGEQFF | TGCGCCAGCAGCTTGATACTAGCGTCCGGTGAGCAGTTCTTC
TRBJ2-5 | TRBV5-6 | NA | NA | CASAPGGSPGETQYF | TGTGCCAGCGCACCCGGAGGCTCCCCCGGGGAGACCCAGTACTTC
TRBJ1-1 | TRBV29-1 | NA | NA | CSVVGGPHVSEAFF | TGCAGCGTTGTAGGAGGCCCGCATGTGTCTGAAGCTTTCTTT
TRBJ2-7 | TRBV12-3/TRBV12-4 | NA | NA | CASSFEGGSYEQYF | TGTGCCAGCAGTTTCGAGGGGGGGTCCTACGAGCAGTACTTC
TRBJ1-6 | TRBV15 | NA | NA | CATSRDPAGTLNSPLHF | TGTGCCACCAGCAGAGATCCGGCAGGAACCCTGAATTCACCCCTCCACTTT
TRBJ2-1 | TRBV12-3/TRBV12-4 | NA | NA | CASSLAGNNEQFF | TGTGCCAGCAGTTTAGCGGGGAACAATGAGCAGTTCTTC
TRBJ1-1 | TRBV30 | NA | NA | CAWMDTEAFF | TGTGCCTGGATGGACACTGAAGCTTTCTTT
TRBJ2-7 | TRBV11-1 | NA | TRBD1 | CASSIDRGQSYEQYF | TGTGCCAGCAGCATCGACAGGGGGCAATCCTACGAGCAGTACTTC
TRBJ2-1 | TRBV30 | once | TRBD2 | CAWLAGGNNEQFF | TGTGCCTGGTTAGCGGGGGGGAACAATGAGCAGTTCTTC
TRBJ2-1 | TRBV12-3/TRBV12-4 | once | NA | CASSFRSYNEQFF | TGTGCCAGCAGTTTTCGGAGCTACAATGAGCAGTTCTTC
TRBJ2-3 | TRBV18 | NA | NA | CASSLPGSSTDTQYF | TGTGCCAGCTCACTCCCCGGGAGCAGCACAGATACGCAGTATTTT
TRBJ2-7 | TRBV4-3 | NA | TRBD1 | CASSQEIGTVYEQYF | TGCGCCAGCAGCCAAGAAATCGGGACAGTCTACGAGCAGTACTTC
TRBJ1-1 | TRBV27 | NA | NA | CASSSWTAHMNTEAFF | TGTGCCAGCAGTTCCTGGACAGCTCACATGAACACTGAAGCTTTCTTT
TRBJ1-6 | TRBV20-1 | NA | NA | CSARNDRRNSPLHF | TGCAGTGCCCGCAACGACAGGAGAAATTCACCCCTCCACTTT
TRBJ1-3 | TRBV30 | NA | TRBD1 | CAWRETGDGNTIYF | TGTGCCTGGAGGGAGACAGGGGATGGAAACACCATATATTTT
TRBJ2-5 | TRBV5-4 | NA | TRBD1 | CASSFGQGALVRETQYF | TGTGCCAGCAGCTTCGGACAGGGGGCCTTGGTTCGGGAGACCCAGTACTTC
TRBJ1-3 | TRBV29-1 | NA | NA | CSVRYSGNTIYF | TGCAGCGTTCGTTACTCTGGAAACACCATATATTTT
TRBJ2-3 | TRBV20-1 | NA | TRBD2 | CSAGRGASTDTQYF | TGCAGTGCTGGGCGGGGGGCCAGCACAGATACGCAGTATTTT
TRBJ2-2 | TRBV6-6 | NA | NA | CASSYSPGPGELFF | TGTGCCAGCAGTTACTCGCCCGGGCCCGGGGAGCTGTTTTTT
TRBJ2-2 | TRBV9 | NA | NA | CASSVVASLNTGELFF | TGTGCCAGCAGCGTAGTAGCCAGTCTGAACACCGGGGAGCTGTTTTTT
TRBJ2-1 | TRBV5-1 | NA | TRBD2 | CASSLGLAGVNEQFF | TGCGCCAGCAGCTTGGGACTAGCGGGGGTCAATGAGCAGTTCTTC
TRBJ1-2 | TRBV6-2/TRBV6-3 | NA | NA | CASSYSTGYYGYTF | TGTGCCAGCAGTTACTCGACGGGGTACTATGGCTACACCTTC
TRBJ1-2 | TRBV30 | NA | NA | CAWSSNDYGYTF | TGTGCCTGGAGTTCAAATGACTATGGCTACACCTTC